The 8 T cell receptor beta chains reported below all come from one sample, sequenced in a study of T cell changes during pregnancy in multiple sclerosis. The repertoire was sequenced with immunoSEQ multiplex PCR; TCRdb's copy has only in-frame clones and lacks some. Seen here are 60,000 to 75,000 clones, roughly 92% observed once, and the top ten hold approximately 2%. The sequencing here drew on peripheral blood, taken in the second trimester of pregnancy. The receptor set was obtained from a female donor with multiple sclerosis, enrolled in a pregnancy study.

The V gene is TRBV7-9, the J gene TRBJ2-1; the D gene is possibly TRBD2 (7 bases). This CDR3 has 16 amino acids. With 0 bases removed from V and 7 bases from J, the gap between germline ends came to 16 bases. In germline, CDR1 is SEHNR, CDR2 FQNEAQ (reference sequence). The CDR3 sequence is CASSLALRGGRNEQFF. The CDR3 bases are TGTGCCAGCAGCTTAGCTCTGAGGGGGGGCCGGAATGAGCAGTTCTTC. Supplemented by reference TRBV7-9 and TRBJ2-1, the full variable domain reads DTGVSQNPRHKITKRGQNVTFRCDPISEHNRLYWYRQTLGQGPEFLTYFQNEAQLEKSRLLSDRFSAERPKGSFSTLEIQRTEQGDSAMYLCASSLALRGGRNEQFFGPGTRLTVL.

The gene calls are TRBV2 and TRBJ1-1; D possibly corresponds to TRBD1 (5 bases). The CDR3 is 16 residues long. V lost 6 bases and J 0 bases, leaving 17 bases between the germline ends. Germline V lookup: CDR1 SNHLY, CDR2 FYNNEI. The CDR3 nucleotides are TGTGCCAGCAGCGACAGTAACATTAACATGAACACTGAAGCTTTCTTT. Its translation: CASSDSNINMNTEAFF. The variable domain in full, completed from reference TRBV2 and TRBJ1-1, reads EPEVTQTPSHQVTQMGQEVILRCVPISNHLYFYWYRQILGQKVEFLVSFYNNEISEKSEIFDDQFSVERPDGSNFTLKIRSTKLEDSAMYFCASSDSNINMNTEAFFGQGTRLTVV.

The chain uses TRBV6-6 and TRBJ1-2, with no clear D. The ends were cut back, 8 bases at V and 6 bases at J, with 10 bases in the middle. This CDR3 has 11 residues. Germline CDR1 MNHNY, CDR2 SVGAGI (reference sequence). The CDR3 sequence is CASFSGHGYTF. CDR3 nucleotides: TGTGCCAGCTTTTCTGGCCATGGCTACACCTTC.

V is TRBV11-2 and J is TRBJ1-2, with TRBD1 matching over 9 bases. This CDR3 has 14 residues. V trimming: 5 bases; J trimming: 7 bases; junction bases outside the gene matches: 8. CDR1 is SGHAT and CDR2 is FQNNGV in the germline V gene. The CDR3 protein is CASSPYRTGVGYTF. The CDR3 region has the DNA TGTGCCAGCAGCCCCTATAGGACAGGGGTTGGCTACACCTTC.

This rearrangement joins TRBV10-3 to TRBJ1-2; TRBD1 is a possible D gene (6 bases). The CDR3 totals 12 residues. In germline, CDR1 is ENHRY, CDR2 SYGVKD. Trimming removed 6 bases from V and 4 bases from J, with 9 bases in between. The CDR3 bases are TGTGCCATCAGCGGACAGACCTATGGCTACACCTTC. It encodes CAISGQTYGYTF.

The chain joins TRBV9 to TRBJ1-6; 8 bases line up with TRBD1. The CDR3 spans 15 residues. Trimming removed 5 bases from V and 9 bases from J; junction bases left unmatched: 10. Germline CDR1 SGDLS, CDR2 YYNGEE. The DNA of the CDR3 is TGTGCCAGCAGTGGGGGGCGGACAGGGTTTTCACCCCTCCACTTT. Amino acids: CASSGGRTGFSPLHF.

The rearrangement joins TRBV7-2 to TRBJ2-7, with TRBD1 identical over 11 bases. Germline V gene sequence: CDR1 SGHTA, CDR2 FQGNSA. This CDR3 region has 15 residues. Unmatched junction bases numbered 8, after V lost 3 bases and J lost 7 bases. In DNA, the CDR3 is TGTGCCAGCAGCTTTTTAGGACAGGGGGCTACAGAGCAGTACTTC. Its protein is CASSFLGQGATEQYF.

CDR3 amino acids: CASSVGLASGELFF. In DNA, the CDR3 is TGTGCCAGCAGCGTGGGACTAGCTTCCGGGGAGCTGTTTTTT. The V gene is TRBV9, the J gene TRBJ2-2; 9 bases map to TRBD2. The germline V gene encodes CDR1 SGDLS and CDR2 YYNGEE. This CDR3 is 14 amino acids long. Unmatched junction bases numbered 2, after V lost 2 bases and J lost 6 bases.